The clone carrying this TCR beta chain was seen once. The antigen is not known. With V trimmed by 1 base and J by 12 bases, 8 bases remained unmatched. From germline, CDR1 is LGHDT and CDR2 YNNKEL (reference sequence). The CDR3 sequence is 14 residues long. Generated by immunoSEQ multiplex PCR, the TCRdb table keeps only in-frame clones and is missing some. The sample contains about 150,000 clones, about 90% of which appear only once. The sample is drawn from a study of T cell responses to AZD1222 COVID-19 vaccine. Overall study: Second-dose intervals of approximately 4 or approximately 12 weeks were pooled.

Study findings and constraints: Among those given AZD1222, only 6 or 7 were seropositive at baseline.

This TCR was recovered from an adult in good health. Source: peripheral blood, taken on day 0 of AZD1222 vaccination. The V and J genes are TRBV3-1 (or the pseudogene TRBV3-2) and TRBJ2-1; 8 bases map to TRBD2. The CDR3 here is CASSQGRGGRRQFF. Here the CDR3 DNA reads TGTGCCAGCAGCCAAGGACGGGGGGGGCGCAGGCAGTTCTTC.